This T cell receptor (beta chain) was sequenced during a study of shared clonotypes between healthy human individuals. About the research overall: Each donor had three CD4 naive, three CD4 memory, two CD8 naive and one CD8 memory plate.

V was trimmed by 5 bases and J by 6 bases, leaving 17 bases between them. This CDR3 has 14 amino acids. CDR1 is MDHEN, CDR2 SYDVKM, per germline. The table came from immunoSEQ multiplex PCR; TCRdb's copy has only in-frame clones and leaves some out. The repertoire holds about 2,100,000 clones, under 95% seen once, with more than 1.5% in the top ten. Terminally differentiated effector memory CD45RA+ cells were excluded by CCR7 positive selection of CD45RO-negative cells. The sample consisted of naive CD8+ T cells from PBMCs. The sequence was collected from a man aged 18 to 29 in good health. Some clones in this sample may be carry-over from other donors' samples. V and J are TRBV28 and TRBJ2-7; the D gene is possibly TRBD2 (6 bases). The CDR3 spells CASSPGTELSEQYF. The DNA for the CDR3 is TGTGCCAGCAGTCCCGGGACTGAACTTTCCGAGCAGTACTTC.